These 23 T cell receptor beta chains were sequenced from one sample in a study of CD8 T cells in ankylosing spondylitis. Each CDR3 protein is one row after TCRdb ran MiXCR on the 5' RACE reads. The data contain approximately 540,000 distinct CDR3 sequences, roughly an eighth of them seen just once; the ten biggest clones take up about 6.5%. Their antigens remain unidentified. Points from the study as a whole: A TCR beta motif of fewer than ten highly homologous variants seemed to mark ankylosing spondylitis blood.

Sample: blood, either unsorted or a sorted T cell fraction (not recorded which). The receptors originated from a male donor with ankylosing spondylitis.

The sample holds many counts of this clonotype. This chain uses TRBV5-5 with TRBJ2-7; D not resolved. This CDR3 comprises 12 residues. V was pared by 1 base and J by 3 bases, with 5 bases between. Germline assignment: CDR1 SGHKS and CDR2 YYEKEE (reference sequence). The CDR3 DNA sequence: TGTGCCAGCAGCTTGCTCGGCTACGAGCAGTACTTC. Residues: CASSLLGYEQYF.

This clonotype was seen repeatedly, ten times or more. The chain uses TRBV7-2 and TRBJ2-2, with TRBD2 matching over 8 bases. The length of the CDR3 is 16 residues. J was trimmed by 0 bases and V by 5 bases; bases with no gene match: 5. Germline CDR1 and CDR2: SGHTA and FQGNSA. The CDR3 sequence is CASSRTSGANTGELFF. The CDR3 region has the DNA TGTGCCAGCAGCCGCACTAGCGGCGCGAACACCGGGGAGCTGTTTTTT.

J is TRBJ2-1 and V is TRBV4-2; D is possibly TRBD2 (6 bases). V was pared by 5 bases and J by 4 bases, with 21 bases between. Per germline, CDR1 LGHNA and CDR2 YNFKEQ. CDR3 size: 17 residues. The CDR3 protein is CASSAHPSVHPYNEQFF. CDR3 DNA sequence: TGTGCCAGCAGCGCCCATCCTAGCGTTCACCCGTACAATGAGCAGTTCTTC.

The rearrangement uses TRBV6-5 and TRBJ2-3, with TRBD1 as a possible D gene (5 bases). Germline CDR1 is MNHEY and CDR2 is SVGAGI. Deletions cut 2 bases from V and 5 bases from J, with 11 bases between. The CDR3 length is 14 residues. CDR3 residues: CASSYAGAVDTQYF. DNA for the CDR3: TGTGCCAGCAGTTACGCTGGGGCCGTAGATACGCAGTATTTT.

V gene TRBV29-1 combines with J gene TRBJ1-3, with D perhaps TRBD1 (5 bases). Per the germline V gene, CDR1 is SQVTM and CDR2 is ANQGSEA. This CDR3 has 13 amino acids. Between the trimmed V and J ends, which lost 7 bases and 0 bases, there was a span of 10 bases. CDR3 sequence (DNA): TGCAGCGGGGGGGGGGGCTCTGGAAACACCATATATTTT. It specifies CSGGGGSGNTIYF.

CDR3 sequence reads: CASSPSGGKGEKLFF. The CDR3 DNA reads as TGTGCCAGCTCACCGTCAGGGGGCAAGGGAGAAAAACTGTTTTTT. The V gene is TRBV18, the J gene TRBJ1-4, with 8 bases that match TRBD1. Germline V gene data show CDR1 as KGHSH and CDR2 as LQKENI. This CDR3 comprises 15 residues. J lost 8 bases, V lost 3 bases, and 8 bases had no gene match.

The sample holds many counts of this clonotype. The chain carries TRBV5-1 and TRBJ2-1; 8 nucleotides align to TRBD2. Losses at the gene ends were 0 bases for V and 7 bases for J; bases not matched to a gene: 3. Per germline, CDR1 SGHRS and CDR2 YFSETQ. The CDR3 loop spans 14 amino acids. In nucleotides, the CDR3 is TGCGCCAGCAGCTTGGCGGGAGGGCGGAATGAGCAGTTCTTC. Translated, it gives CASSLAGGRNEQFF.

This clonotype has ten or more counts. V gene TRBV24-1 combines with J gene TRBJ2-1, with 7 bases aligning to TRBD2. The V gene's germline CDR1 is KGHDR and CDR2 SFDVKD. The CDR3 sequence is 15 residues long. Trimming removed 9 bases from V and 1 base from J; junction bases left unmatched: 8. The CDR3 spells CATAPRAGSYNEQFF. The CDR3 region has the DNA TGTGCCACCGCCCCGAGAGCGGGATCCTACAATGAGCAGTTCTTC.

The rearrangement uses TRBV6-1 and TRBJ1-2, with D unclear. The CDR3 totals 13 residues. Looked up from germline, CDR1 is MNHNS and CDR2 is SASEGT. Between the trimmed V and J ends, which lost 2 bases and 6 bases, there was a span of 10 bases. As DNA, the CDR3 is TGTGCCAGCAGTGAATGGGGATGGGATGGCTACACCTTC. Amino acids: CASSEWGWDGYTF.

The chain is built from TRBV24-1 and TRBJ2-1; D is perhaps TRBD1 or TRBD2 (5 bases each). Germline V gene lookup returns CDR1 KGHDR and CDR2 SFDVKD. V lost 1 base, J lost 7 bases, and 7 bases lay in between. The CDR3 consists of 13 residues. The CDR3 loop is CATSDLWGNEQFF. Here the CDR3 DNA reads TGTGCCACCAGTGATTTATGGGGGAATGAGCAGTTCTTC.

The table lists this clonotype with a few counts. The J gene is TRBJ2-5, the V gene TRBV20-1; D uncertain. The V end lost 3 bases, the J end lost 1 base, and 6 bases lay between the germline ends. In germline, CDR1 is DFQATT, CDR2 SNEGSKA (reference sequence). The CDR3 has 12 residues. The DNA for the CDR3 is TGCAGTGCTAGCCCGATCCAAGAGACCCAGTACTTC. Translating it yields CSASPIQETQYF.

The J gene is TRBJ2-1, the V gene TRBV12-3 or TRBV12-4, with D perhaps TRBD2 (5 bases). This CDR3 is built from 16 residues. The V end was cut by 6 bases, the J end by 7 bases, with 22 bases between. In DNA form, the CDR3 reads TGTGCCAGCAGCCGACCGATGAGGACGGAGGAAAATGAGCAGTTCTTC. Translated: CASSRPMRTEENEQFF.

This clonotype was counted only a few times. This may stem from a read error, because a much larger clone lies one nucleotide away. The rearrangement uses TRBV11-2 and TRBJ1-1; 8 bases align to TRBD1. The germline gives CDR1 SGHAT, CDR2 FQNNGV. J was trimmed by 6 bases and V by 1 base; bases with no gene match: 1. The CDR3 spans 13 residues. Here the CDR3 DNA reads TGTGCCAGCAGCTTAGCAGGGGGCCCTGAAGCTTTCTTT. Its protein is CASSLAGGPEAFF.

This clonotype appeared a single time. The chain carries TRBV12-5 and TRBJ1-1; unclear D gene. V was cut by 1 base and J by 0 bases, with 6 bases left in between. The germline gives CDR1 LGHNT, CDR2 FRNRAP. The CDR3 has 14 amino acids. DNA of the CDR3: TGTGCTAGTGGTTTGGATACAGTGAACACTGAAGCTTTCTTT. Amino acids: CASGLDTVNTEAFF.

The V gene is TRBV10-3, the J gene TRBJ2-3; D may correspond to TRBD1 or TRBD2 (5 bases each). The CDR3 length is 13 residues. V was trimmed by 4 bases and J by 6 bases, leaving 11 bases between them. CDR1 is ENHRY and CDR2 is SYGVKD in the germline V gene. The CDR3 reads CAISVGDVDTQYF. For the CDR3, the DNA is TGTGCCATCAGTGTGGGGGATGTCGATACGCAGTATTTT.

In its sample, this clonotype was seen a few times. CDR3 nucleotides: TGCGCCAGCAGCTCCGGACCAGACACCGGGGAGCTGTTTTTT. The encoded protein is CASSSGPDTGELFF. The chain couples TRBV5-1 to TRBJ2-2; no clear D gene. The germline V gene encodes CDR1 SGHRS and CDR2 YFSETQ. Trimming left V 3 bases short and J 3 bases short, with 9 bases between. The CDR3 is made up of 14 amino acids.

This clonotype came up many times. This CDR3 is CASSALTGGETQYF. Here the CDR3 DNA reads TGCGCCAGCAGTGCGTTAACGGGAGGAGAGACCCAGTACTTC. V is TRBV10-2 and J is TRBJ2-5, with 7 nucleotides matching TRBD2. The CDR3 totals 14 residues. Per the germline V gene, CDR1 is WSHSY and CDR2 is SAAADI. V gave up 4 bases and J gave up 4 bases; unmatched junction bases: 6.

This clonotype was detected a few times. DNA for the CDR3: TGTGCCAGCAGTTACTTGGGGGTTTACAATGAGCAGTTCTTC. This sequence encodes CASSYLGVYNEQFF. V is TRBV6-2 or TRBV6-3 and J is TRBJ2-1; D may match TRBD1 or TRBD2 (5 bases each). Trimming stripped 1 base from V and 4 bases from J, with 8 bases between. CDR3 length: 14 residues. CDR1 MNHEY and CDR2 SVGEGT come from the germline V gene.

This clonotype turned up a few times. This rearrangement joins TRBV9 to TRBJ1-1; D not certain. In germline, CDR1 is SGDLS, CDR2 YYNGEE. The germline V and J ends were trimmed by 0 bases and 0 bases, with 15 bases remaining between them. The length of the CDR3 is 17 residues. The CDR3 coding sequence is TGTGCCAGCAGCGTAGCCCAAGTCCCATCCATGAACACTGAAGCTTTCTTT. It codes for CASSVAQVPSMNTEAFF.

The V gene is TRBV9, the J gene TRBJ2-5; maybe TRBD2 (5 bases). Germline V gene lookup returns CDR1 SGDLS and CDR2 YYNGEE. V was shortened by 0 bases and J by 5 bases, with 14 bases between the two germline ends. The CDR3 is 15 residues long. The CDR3 is CASSVGPGPGETQYF. Written as DNA, the CDR3 is TGTGCCAGCAGCGTAGGCCCCGGTCCGGGGGAGACCCAGTACTTC. The variable domain in full, completed from reference TRBV9 and TRBJ2-5, reads DSGVTQTPKHLITATGQRVTLRCSPRSGDLSVYWYQQSLDQGLQFLIQYYNGEERAKGNILERFSAQQFPDLHSELNLSSLELGDSALYFCASSVGPGPGETQYFGPGTRLLVL.

The chain has TRBV18 and TRBJ1-1, with no clear D. Trimming left V 1 base short and J 1 base short, with 7 bases between. The CDR3 covers 14 residues. CDR1 is KGHSH, CDR2 LQKENI, per germline. The CDR3 sequence is CASSPQVRNTEAFF. The CDR3 coding sequence is TGTGCCAGCTCACCACAGGTGCGGAACACTGAAGCTTTCTTT.

This CDR3 is CASSQAGFLYNEQFF. CDR3 sequence (DNA): TGTGCCAGCAGCCAAGCGGGATTTTTATACAATGAGCAGTTCTTC. V usage is TRBV4-2 and J usage is TRBJ2-1; D perhaps matches TRBD2 (5 bases). This CDR3 is built from 15 residues. Germline assignment: CDR1 LGHNA and CDR2 YNFKEQ. V lost 1 base to trimming and J lost 4 bases, with 11 bases between them.

This clonotype was seen a handful of times. The V gene is TRBV5-1, the J gene TRBJ2-7; D remains unclear. The CDR3 spans 13 residues. Germline lookup yields CDR1 SGHRS and CDR2 YFSETQ. Deletions cut 4 bases from V and 7 bases from J, with 15 bases between. The CDR3 here is CASSPRVMGEQYF. In DNA form, the CDR3 reads TGCGCCAGCAGCCCACGAGTAATGGGGGAGCAGTACTTC.